This entry lists 30 T cell receptor beta chains sequenced from one sample in a study of CD8 T cells in ankylosing spondylitis. TCRdb independently ran MiXCR on the 5' RACE reads; one entry per CDR3 protein. The table lists about 260,000 distinct CDR3 sequences, 20% to 30% of them singletons. The specimen sequenced was blood, either unsorted or a sorted T cell fraction (not recorded which). The source of these receptors is a male donor with ankylosing spondylitis or in good health (not recorded which).

Ten or more counts support this clonotype. The rearrangement uses TRBV20-1 and TRBJ1-1, with a tentative D call TRBD1 (6 bases). The V and J ends lost 5 bases and 4 bases respectively, with 20 bases between them. Germline CDR1 reads DFQATT; CDR2 reads SNEGSKA (reference sequence). The CDR3 consists of 15 residues. The CDR3 protein is CSAFSPGVGGTEAFF. Written as DNA, the CDR3 is TGCAGTGCTTTTTCCCCGGGGGTAGGGGGCACTGAAGCTTTCTTT.

The chain is built from TRBV5-1 and TRBJ2-1; 12 bases are a match to TRBD1. CDR1 SGHRS and CDR2 YFSETQ come from the germline V gene. CDR3 size: 15 residues. J lost 7 bases, V lost 0 bases, and 2 bases had no gene match. The CDR3 region is CASSLEGQGANEQFF. The CDR3 DNA reads as TGCGCCAGCAGCTTGGAGGGACAGGGGGCGAATGAGCAGTTCTTC.

The CDR3 DNA reads as TGTGCCAGCAGGACAGGGGGCCCGGCGGCCCAGTACTTC. Amino acids: CASRTGGPAAQYF. The J gene is TRBJ2-5, the V gene TRBV28; 10 bases match TRBD1. Germline V lookup: CDR1 MDHEN, CDR2 SYDVKM. J lost 9 bases, V lost 6 bases, and 7 bases had no gene match. The CDR3 has 13 residues.

This clonotype was found many times. The chain joins TRBV29-1 to TRBJ2-7; TRBD1 might be the D (5 bases). V was cut by 1 base and J by 6 bases, with 16 bases left in between. The length of the CDR3 is 14 residues. Germline V gene data show CDR1 as SQVTM and CDR2 as ANQGSEA. CDR3 coding DNA: TGCAGCGTTGAAGGGGGTAAGGGGATCAGCGAGCAGTACTTC. This codes for CSVEGGKGISEQYF.

This clonotype appeared a few times. V is TRBV24-1 and J is TRBJ1-5; 10 bases agree with TRBD1. Germline trimming cut 10 bases from V and 5 bases from J; bases unmatched to any gene: 1. Germline V gene lookup returns CDR1 KGHDR and CDR2 SFDVKD. CDR3 length: 12 amino acids. For the CDR3, the DNA is TGTGCCACTGGACAGGGGGATCAGCCCCAGCATTTT. This sequence encodes CATGQGDQPQHF.

V gene TRBV6-1 combines with J gene TRBJ1-2; maybe TRBD1 (6 bases). The V end lost 4 bases, the J end lost 4 bases, and 16 bases lay between the germline ends. Germline V gene sequence: CDR1 MNHNS, CDR2 SASEGT. The length of the CDR3 is 15 residues. CDR3 region: CASSVSSDRPYGYTF. DNA of the CDR3: TGTGCCAGCAGTGTTTCGTCGGACAGACCCTATGGCTACACCTTC.

The CDR3 sequence is CSARVTSGRSYNEQFF. As DNA, the CDR3 is TGCAGTGCTAGAGTGACTAGCGGGAGGTCTTACAATGAGCAGTTCTTC. The rearrangement links TRBV20-1 to TRBJ2-1; 13 bases fit TRBD2. With V trimmed by 1 base and J by 4 bases, 4 bases remained unmatched. This CDR3 has 16 residues. Germline CDR1 DFQATT, CDR2 SNEGSKA (reference sequence).

The rearrangement links TRBV6-1 to TRBJ2-3; 8 nucleotides line up with TRBD1. Germline CDR1 reads MNHNS; CDR2 reads SASEGT. CDR3 size: 14 residues. The junction had 5 bases not matched to a gene; V was cut back by 5 bases and J by 4 bases. CDR3 nucleotides: TGTGCCAGCAGTCTCAGGGGGCAATCAGATACGCAGTATTTT. Translating it yields CASSLRGQSDTQYF.

V gene TRBV19 combines with J gene TRBJ2-1, with TRBD2 matching 9 bases. In germline, CDR1 is LNHDA, CDR2 SQIVND (reference sequence). J was trimmed by 0 bases and V by 7 bases; bases with no gene match: 13. The CDR3 has 18 amino acids. The CDR3 here is CASNVPSGGPSSYNEQFF. In nucleotides, the CDR3 is TGTGCCAGTAACGTCCCGAGCGGGGGGCCGAGCTCCTACAATGAGCAGTTCTTC.

The V and J genes are TRBV7-7 and TRBJ2-1; the D gene is possibly TRBD2 (6 bases). Germline V CDR1 and CDR2: SSHAT, FNYEAQ (reference sequence). The ends were cut back, 5 bases at V and 3 bases at J, with 11 bases in the middle. The CDR3 is 14 amino acids. Here the CDR3 reads CASSLGTGYNEQFF. As DNA, the CDR3 is TGTGCCAGCAGCCTTGGGACTGGCTACAATGAGCAGTTCTTC.

This clonotype was recorded once. The chain links TRBV4-1 to TRBJ2-1; TRBD2 agrees at 10 bases. Losses at the gene ends were 6 bases for V and 5 bases for J; bases not matched to a gene: 10. Germline V gives CDR1 MGHRA, CDR2 YSYEKL. The CDR3 consists of 16 residues. CDR3 protein: CASSQSPSGGDNEQFF. CDR3 in DNA: TGCGCCAGCAGTCAAAGCCCGAGCGGGGGGGACAATGAGCAGTTCTTC.

This clonotype has just a few counts. The V call is TRBV6-4, the J call TRBJ2-6; D possibly corresponds to TRBD2 (6 bases). This CDR3 is 15 amino acids long. Trimming left V 5 bases short and J 1 base short, with 9 bases between. Looked up from germline, CDR1 is MRHNA and CDR2 is SNTAGT. The CDR3 nucleotides are TGTGCCAGCAGTAGTGGAGGGTCTGGGGCCAACGTCCTGACTTTC. It codes for CASSSGGSGANVLTF.

This clonotype was picked up many times. This rearrangement joins TRBV12-3 or TRBV12-4 to TRBJ1-5; possible D gene TRBD1, 6 bases. This CDR3 region has 16 residues. V lost 6 bases to trimming and J lost 4 bases, with 19 bases between them. CDR3 sequence: CASSPSGGGRNQPQHF. In DNA form, the CDR3 reads TGTGCCAGCAGCCCCTCCGGGGGGGGGCGAAATCAGCCCCAGCATTTT.

The V and J genes are TRBV12-3 or TRBV12-4 and TRBJ2-3; 7 nucleotides agree with TRBD1. V was clipped by 5 bases and J by 0 bases; unmatched bases: 5. The CDR3 runs 15 residues. CDR3 DNA sequence: TGTGCCAGCAGTCCGGGACAGCTTAGCACAGATACGCAGTATTTT. Residues: CASSPGQLSTDTQYF.

This clonotype was seen repeatedly, ten times or more. The rearrangement uses TRBV24-1 and TRBJ2-3, with D tentatively TRBD2 (5 bases). Looked up from germline, CDR1 is KGHDR and CDR2 is SFDVKD. The CDR3 extends over 15 amino acids. V lost 9 bases to trimming and J lost 3 bases, with 18 bases between them. CDR3 loop: CATGSYGLKTDTQYF. Here the CDR3 DNA reads TGTGCCACCGGCTCTTATGGACTGAAGACAGATACGCAGTATTTT.

The chain recombines TRBV15 with TRBJ2-6; possibly TRBD1 or TRBD2 for D (5 bases each). There are 18 residues in the CDR3. The V end was cut by 0 bases, the J end by 0 bases, with 12 bases between. The germline V gene encodes CDR1 LNHNV and CDR2 YYDKDF (reference sequence). The CDR3 nucleotides are TGTGCCACCAGCAGAGATGGGACGGCAACCTCTGGGGCCAACGTCCTGACTTTC. It specifies CATSRDGTATSGANVLTF.

The chain joins TRBV18 to TRBJ1-2; TRBD1 might be the D (5 bases). Trimming removed 6 bases from V and 6 bases from J, with 14 bases in between. CDR1 KGHSH and CDR2 LQKENI come from the germline V gene. The CDR3 is made up of 13 amino acids. CDR3 in DNA: TGTGCCAGCTCCCTCGGACAAGTGGATGGCTACACCTTC. Its protein product is CASSLGQVDGYTF. Using reference TRBV18 and TRBJ1-2 for the parts outside the CDR3, the full variable domain is NAGVMQNPRHLVRRRGQEARLRCSPMKGHSHVYWYRQLPEEGLKFMVYLQKENIIDESGMPKERFSAEFPKEGPSILRIQQVVRGDSAAYFCASSLGQVDGYTFGSGTRLTVV.

V and J are TRBV25-1 and TRBJ2-7, with 7 nucleotides matching TRBD2. V shed 2 bases, J shed 1 base, and the junction held 5 bases outside the gene matches. This CDR3 has 15 residues. Germline V gene lookup returns CDR1 MGHDK and CDR2 SYGVNS. DNA for the CDR3: TGTGCCAGCAGTGAACGAGCTAGCGGATCCTACGAGCAGTACTTC. It translates to CASSERASGSYEQYF.

This clonotype was seen more than once but under ten times. The genes are TRBV20-1 and TRBJ2-3; 8 nucleotides line up with TRBD2. CDR1 DFQATT and CDR2 SNEGSKA come from the germline V gene (reference sequence). Unmatched junction bases numbered 3, after V lost 3 bases and J lost 1 base. CDR3 length: 14 amino acids. In DNA, the CDR3 is TGCAGTGCTAGCGGGGGGGCAGGCACAGATACGCAGTATTTT. This sequence encodes CSASGGAGTDTQYF.

In its sample, this clonotype was seen many times. The J gene is TRBJ1-2, the V gene TRBV4-1; 10 bases are a match to TRBD1. CDR1 MGHRA and CDR2 YSYEKL come from the germline V gene. The CDR3 length is 15 residues. Germline trimming cut 2 bases from V and 8 bases from J; bases unmatched to any gene: 8. Here the CDR3 reads CASSQPTGTGDGYTF. The DNA of the CDR3 is TGCGCCAGCAGCCAACCTACCGGGACAGGGGACGGCTACACCTTC.

At least ten counts were recorded for this clonotype. This sequence joins TRBV5-5 and TRBJ1-4; no definite D call. V lost 1 base to trimming and J lost 5 bases, with 9 bases between them. Germline V CDR1 and CDR2: SGHKS, YYEKEE (reference sequence). The CDR3 runs 14 residues. CDR3: CASSLFVGNEKLFF. The CDR3 nucleotides read TGTGCCAGCAGCTTGTTTGTTGGGAATGAAAAACTGTTTTTT. The full variable domain, completed using reference TRBV5-5 and TRBJ1-4, is DAGVTQSPTHLIKTRGQQVTLRCSPISGHKSVSWYQQVLGQGPQFIFQYYEKEERGRGNFPDRFSARQFPNYSSELNVNALLLGDSALYLCASSLFVGNEKLFFGSGTQLSVL.

At least ten counts were recorded for this clonotype. The gene calls are TRBV7-8 and TRBJ2-7; 8 positions match TRBD1. Germline CDR1 reads SGHVS; CDR2 reads FQNEAQ. The CDR3 is made up of 15 amino acids. V shed 3 bases, J shed 4 bases, and the junction held 8 bases outside the gene matches. The CDR3 loop reads CASSFWDRSGYEQYF. CDR3 DNA sequence: TGTGCCAGCAGCTTTTGGGACAGGAGTGGTTACGAGCAGTACTTC.

This clonotype showed up just a few times. The rearrangement uses TRBV6-1 and TRBJ2-1; 8 nucleotides line up with TRBD2. The CDR3 covers 16 residues. From germline, CDR1 is MNHNS and CDR2 SASEGT. J lost 9 bases, V lost 2 bases, and 12 bases had no gene match. CDR3 region: CASSEPSGTRLGEQFF. In DNA, the CDR3 is TGTGCCAGCAGTGAACCCAGTGGGACTAGGCTGGGTGAGCAGTTCTTC.

There are a few counts of this clonotype. J is TRBJ1-5 and V is TRBV20-1; D is uncertain. Trimming removed 3 bases from V and 3 bases from J, with 9 bases in between. The length of the CDR3 is 13 residues. The germline CDR1 and CDR2 sequences are DFQATT and SNEGSKA (reference sequence). The CDR3 DNA reads TGCAGTGCTAGTTTCACAGACAATCAGCCCCAGCATTTT. Protein: CSASFTDNQPQHF.

This clonotype was counted between two and nine times. This sequence joins TRBV5-1 and TRBJ2-5; 9 bases fit TRBD1. Germline V CDR1 and CDR2: SGHRS, YFSETQ. This CDR3 is 15 amino acids long. Unmatched junction bases numbered 2, after V lost 0 bases and J lost 2 bases. CDR3: CASSLDRGLQETQYF. CDR3 in DNA: TGCGCCAGCAGCTTGGACAGGGGGCTACAAGAGACCCAGTACTTC.

This clonotype was observed a few times. This chain uses TRBV29-1 with TRBJ1-5; 9 bases agree with TRBD1. V was clipped by 6 bases and J by 2 bases; unmatched bases: 5. Germline loops: CDR1 SQVTM, CDR2 ANQGSEA. The CDR3 loop spans 14 amino acids. Written as DNA, the CDR3 is TGCAGCGTGGCCTGGGACAGGGGCAATCAGCCCCAGCATTTT. It translates to CSVAWDRGNQPQHF.

The V gene is TRBV20-1, the J gene TRBJ1-4, with a weak D call TRBD1 (6 bases). Germline lookup yields CDR1 DFQATT and CDR2 SNEGSKA (reference sequence). V lost 4 bases and J lost 3, with 15 bases in between. The CDR3 length is 15 residues. CDR3 coding DNA: TGCAGTGCTACCAGAGGAGGGGGGGCTAATGAAAAACTGTTTTTT. Translating it yields CSATRGGGANEKLFF.

This clonotype has ten or more counts. CDR3 DNA: TGTGCCAGCAGCCTTGAAGGGACAGGACTGCATGAGCAGTTCTTC. Protein: CASSLEGTGLHEQFF. This chain connects TRBV3-1 to TRBJ2-1; 8 bases agree with TRBD1. The ends lost 4 bases at V and 8 bases at J; junction bases unmatched: 10. Germline V gives CDR1 LGHDT, CDR2 YNNKEL (reference sequence). The CDR3 has 15 residues.

CDR3 in amino acids: CASSLLGVYEQYF. As DNA, the CDR3 is TGTGCCAGCAGCTTATTAGGGGTCTACGAGCAGTACTTC. This chain connects TRBV11-2 to TRBJ2-7; D might be TRBD1 (5 bases). Germline V gene sequence: CDR1 SGHAT, CDR2 FQNNGV. The CDR3 spans 13 residues. With 2 bases removed from V and 3 bases from J, the gap between germline ends came to 8 bases.

The chain's CDR3 is CASKEELAKNIQYF. For the CDR3, the DNA is TGTGCCAGTAAGGAAGAGCTAGCCAAAAACATTCAGTACTTC. This chain joins TRBV19 and TRBJ2-4; D call uncertain. CDR1 is LNHDA, CDR2 SQIVND, per germline (reference sequence). The CDR3 consists of 14 residues. Trimming shortened V by 7 bases and J by 0 bases, and 10 bases separated the two germline ends.